These 13 T cell receptor beta chains came from one sample sequenced in a study of Ad26.COV2.S vaccination and SARS-CoV-2 variants. Here immunoSEQ multiplex PCR was the method, and the copy in TCRdb shows in-frame clones only, minus some. Found here are roughly 700,000 clones, 70% to 90% of them singletons; the top ten hold about 1.5%. Treatment defined: roughly 20 received Ad26.COV2.S at low or high dose, single or two shots; about 5 received placebo; per-sample allocation not given. It was on day 63 after the first vaccine or placebo injection that samples were taken. This specimen consisted of peripheral blood, obtained in a trial of Ad26.COV2.S vaccine versus placebo. Every receptor here comes from a person aged 18-65 years who received the Ad26.COV2.S COVID-19 vaccine or a placebo.

The gene calls are TRBV3-1 (or the pseudogene TRBV3-2) and TRBJ2-3; 8 positions agree with TRBD2. The germline gives CDR1 LGHDT, CDR2 YNNKEL (reference sequence). V trimming: 6 bases; J trimming: 0 bases; junction bases outside the gene matches: 8. The CDR3 has 16 amino acids. CDR3 sequence reads: CASRHTSGPSTDTQYF. DNA for the CDR3: TGTGCCAGCAGGCACACTAGCGGCCCTAGCACAGATACGCAGTATTTT.

The CDR3 region has the DNA TGCGCCAGCAGCTTACCTGGGACTAGCGGGGCGCAAGAGACCCAGTACTTC. Translated: CASSLPGTSGAQETQYF. The rearrangement uses TRBV5-1 and TRBJ2-5; 13 nucleotides line up with TRBD2. The junction had 6 bases not matched to a gene; V was cut back by 2 bases and J by 2 bases. CDR1 is SGHRS and CDR2 is YFSETQ in the germline V gene. The CDR3 contains 17 residues.

The chain uses TRBV19 and TRBJ2-5; 7 bases align to TRBD1. The junction had 3 bases not matched to a gene; V was cut back by 8 bases and J by 3 bases. The germline V gene has CDR1 LNHDA and CDR2 SQIVND (reference sequence). The CDR3 loop spans 12 amino acids. The CDR3 loop reads CASWDSEETQYF. CDR3 DNA sequence: TGTGCCAGTTGGGACAGTGAAGAGACCCAGTACTTC.

The chain links TRBV6-6 to TRBJ1-2; D perhaps matches TRBD1 (6 bases). The CDR3 consists of 15 residues. V lost 0 bases to trimming and J lost 6 bases, with 14 bases between them. Germline CDR1 reads MNHNY; CDR2 reads SVGAGI (reference sequence). This CDR3 reads CASSYSAQGMNGYTF. The DNA for the CDR3 is TGTGCCAGCAGTTACTCAGCTCAGGGGATGAATGGCTACACCTTC.

This chain links TRBV11-1 with TRBJ1-1; D possibly corresponds to TRBD1 (5 bases). Trimming took 3 bases from V and 7 from J, leaving 18 bases between them. The CDR3 loop spans 15 amino acids. The germline CDR1 and CDR2 sequences are SGHAT and FQDESV (reference sequence). Here the CDR3 DNA reads TGTGCCAGCAGCTTCATGGCAGGGCGGTGGAGTGAAGCTTTCTTT. Its translation is CASSFMAGRWSEAFF.

The V call is TRBV3-1 (or the pseudogene TRBV3-2), the J call TRBJ1-1; 10 nucleotides align to TRBD1. V was pared by 1 base and J by 5 bases, with 13 bases of the junction left unmatched. The CDR3 totals 18 residues. Germline V gene sequence: CDR1 LGHDT, CDR2 YNNKEL (reference sequence). The CDR3, as DNA: TGTGCCAGCAGCCAAGGTTATTATCCGGGACAGGGGAGAACTGAAGCTTTCTTT. Translating gives CASSQGYYPGQGRTEAFF.

This clone is a singleton in its sample. This chain uses TRBV5-1 with TRBJ2-5, with 7 bases fitting TRBD2. V trimming: 0 bases; J trimming: 2 bases; junction bases outside the gene matches: 7. The CDR3 consists of 16 residues. The germline V gene has CDR1 SGHRS and CDR2 YFSETQ. This CDR3 reads CASSLGSSSGQETQYF. The CDR3 nucleotides are TGCGCCAGCAGCTTGGGGTCTTCTAGCGGTCAAGAGACCCAGTACTTC.

V gene TRBV6-2 or TRBV6-3 combines with J gene TRBJ1-1; no clear D. Per germline, CDR1 MNHEY and CDR2 SVGEGT. The CDR3 has 12 residues. V was trimmed by 4 bases and J by 8 bases, leaving 11 bases between them. The CDR3 here is CASSSPGPEAFF. The CDR3 DNA reads as TGTGCCAGCAGTTCACCGGGCCCCGAAGCTTTCTTT.

The chain joins TRBV9 to TRBJ1-1; 8 bases are shared with TRBD1. This CDR3 spans 12 amino acids. V gave up 0 bases and J gave up 8 bases; unmatched junction bases: 0. The germline gives CDR1 SGDLS, CDR2 YYNGEE. CDR3 in amino acids: CASSVGTGEAFF. CDR3 nucleotides: TGTGCCAGCAGCGTAGGGACAGGGGAAGCTTTCTTT.

The genes are TRBV5-1 and TRBJ2-3; 10 bases agree with TRBD2. The CDR3 contains 14 residues. The ends lost 6 bases at V and 3 bases at J; junction bases unmatched: 4. Germline V gives CDR1 SGHRS, CDR2 YFSETQ. In nucleotides, the CDR3 is TGCGCCAGCACTCCAGCGGGGGGGACAGATACGCAGTATTTT. As protein: CASTPAGGTDTQYF.

On this clone: This specimen includes other DNA sequences encoding the same CDR3. The rearrangement joins TRBV7-2 to TRBJ2-3; D gene ambiguous. Germline V CDR1 and CDR2: SGHTA, FQGNSA. Trimming stripped 3 bases from V and 6 bases from J, with 7 bases between. This CDR3 spans 12 amino acids. CDR3 loop: CASSFGRDTQYF. CDR3 bases: TGTGCCAGCAGCTTTGGAAGGGATACGCAGTATTTT.

The V gene is TRBV6-5, the J gene TRBJ1-2, with a tentative D call TRBD1 (5 bases). V lost 0 bases to trimming and J lost 4 bases, with 12 bases between them. Germline-derived CDR1 and CDR2 are MNHEY and SVGAGI. The CDR3 is 15 amino acids. CDR3 region: CASSYSNWGAYGYTF. The CDR3 coding sequence is TGTGCCAGCAGTTACTCGAATTGGGGCGCCTATGGCTACACCTTC.

The CDR3 sequence: CSAQRGTEAFF. CDR3 in DNA: TGCAGTGCCCAGAGGGGTACTGAAGCTTTCTTT. J is TRBJ1-1 and V is TRBV20-1, with a possible D match to TRBD1 (5 bases). Trimming shortened V by 6 bases and J by 5 bases, and 10 bases separated the two germline ends. From germline, CDR1 is DFQATT and CDR2 SNEGSKA (reference sequence). This CDR3 has 11 residues.